Below, 27 T cell receptor beta chains from the same sample are listed, as sequenced in a study of response to subunit inactivated influenza vaccine. TCRdb called the RT-PCR reads again in MiXCR, with one record for every CDR3 protein. There are 500,000 to 600,000 distinct CDR3 sequences in the sample; 12% occur only once, and 10% lies in the top ten. The sample was PBMCs from blood, taken on the day of vaccination. Receptors originate from a man aged 45-65 years who received an inactivated influenza vaccine.

This clonotype has more than one count but fewer than ten. The chain joins TRBV12-3 or TRBV12-4 to TRBJ2-3; D gene ambiguous. There are 13 residues in the CDR3. Trimming took off 6 bases at V and 6 bases at J, with 13 bases between the two ends. This CDR3 reads CASRGSLGDTQYF. The CDR3 bases are TGTGCCAGCAGAGGCTCCCTGGGGGATACGCAGTATTTT.

This clonotype came up a few times. The chain has TRBV7-2 and TRBJ1-5; a possible D gene is TRBD1 (6 bases). Germline values: CDR1 SGHTA, CDR2 FQGNSA. CDR3 length: 17 amino acids. Trimming cost V 2 bases and J 3 bases, with 17 bases left between them. The CDR3 loop is CASSLSRGGADNQPQHF. The CDR3 bases are TGTGCCAGCAGCTTAAGCAGGGGAGGGGCTGACAATCAGCCCCAGCATTTT.

A few counts support this clonotype. The V call is TRBV6-6, the J call TRBJ2-7; 13 nucleotides agree with TRBD2. CDR1 is MNHNY and CDR2 is SVGAGI in the germline V gene (reference sequence). This CDR3 comprises 13 residues. J was trimmed by 5 bases and V by 7 bases; bases with no gene match: 2. CDR3 loop: CASKTSGRNEQYF. CDR3 nucleotide sequence: TGTGCCAGCAAGACTAGCGGGAGGAACGAGCAGTACTTC.

This clonotype was seen only a few times. The chain uses TRBV7-2 and TRBJ2-1; D might be TRBD2 (5 bases). V lost 1 base and J 6 bases, leaving 13 bases between the germline ends. CDR3 length equals 15 residues. The V gene's germline CDR1 is SGHTA and CDR2 FQGNSA. CDR3 DNA: TGTGCCAGCAGCTTAGGGGCTAGCCGAGGCAATGAGCAGTTCTTC. It translates to CASSLGASRGNEQFF. The variable domain in full, with the rest retrieved from reference TRBV7-2 and TRBJ2-1, is GAGVSQSPSNKVTEKGKDVELRCDPISGHTALYWYRQSLGQGLEFLIYFQGNSAPDKSGLPSDRFSAERTGGSVSTLTIQRTQQEDSAVYLCASSLGASRGNEQFFGPGTRLTVL.

This chain links TRBV9 with TRBJ1-3; perhaps TRBD1 as D (6 bases). The germline CDR1 and CDR2 sequences are SGDLS and YYNGEE. This CDR3 is built from 16 residues. V lost 4 bases and J lost 1, with 15 bases in between. CDR3 loop: CASSPGEALSGNTIYF. The CDR3 nucleotides read TGTGCCAGCAGCCCAGGGGAGGCCCTTTCTGGAAACACCATATATTTT.

Only a few counts were recorded for this clonotype. The chain is built from TRBV27 and TRBJ2-5; D might be TRBD2 (7 bases). V lost 4 bases to trimming and J lost 5 bases, with 17 bases between them. The CDR3 sequence is 15 residues long. The germline gives CDR1 MNHEY, CDR2 SMNVEV (reference sequence). CDR3 in amino acids: CASSSWGGRGETQYF. CDR3 nucleotides: TGTGCCAGCAGTTCCTGGGGGGGTAGGGGGGAGACCCAGTACTTC.

This clonotype was counted ten times or more. The chain is built from TRBV12-3 or TRBV12-4 and TRBJ2-1; tentatively, D is TRBD2 (6 bases). Trimming stripped 6 bases from V and 7 bases from J, with 22 bases between. The CDR3 is 16 residues long. The CDR3 is CASSPLGLLRENEQFF. The CDR3 DNA reads TGTGCCAGCAGCCCACTGGGACTCCTCCGGGAGAATGAGCAGTTCTTC.

V gene TRBV6-5 combines with J gene TRBJ1-1, with D unresolved. Germline V gives CDR1 MNHEY, CDR2 SVGAGI. This CDR3 region has 13 residues. V gave up 2 bases and J gave up 1 base, with 5 bases separating them. The CDR3 reads CASSYSKNTEAFF. DNA of the CDR3: TGTGCCAGCAGTTACAGCAAGAACACTGAAGCTTTCTTT.

This clonotype was found many times. Compared with germline, one end of the junction differs, possibly owing to a read error. The chain uses TRBV28 and TRBJ2-2, with no clear D. The CDR3 runs 13 residues. CDR1 and CDR2 from the germline V gene are MDHEN and SYDVKM. Written as DNA, the CDR3 is TGCGCCAGCAGCTCACCGAACACCGGGGAGCTGTTTTTT. It yields the protein CASSSPNTGELFF. Looking up the rest from reference TRBV28 and TRBJ2-2 gives the full variable domain: DVKVTQSSRYLVKRTGEKVFLECVQDMDHENMFWYRQDPGLGLRLIYFSYDVKMKEKGDIPEGYSVSREKKERFSLILESASTNQTSMYLCASSSPNTGELFFGEGSRLTVL.

This clonotype has a handful of counts. V gene TRBV30 combines with J gene TRBJ2-3; a possible D gene is TRBD2 (5 bases). V lost 4 bases and J lost 2, with 7 bases in between. This CDR3 region has 12 residues. Germline CDR1 and CDR2: GTSNPN and SVGIG (reference sequence). Here the CDR3 reads CAWIRDTDTQYF. The CDR3, as DNA: TGTGCCTGGATTCGGGACACAGATACGCAGTATTTT.

This clonotype was seen a few times. Compared with germline, one end of the junction differs, possibly owing to a read error. The rearrangement links TRBV12-3 or TRBV12-4 to TRBJ1-1; D is unresolved. CDR3 length equals 14 residues. CDR3 nucleotides: TGTGCCAGCAGTTTATACAGTTCAAACACTGAAGTTTTCTTT. Its translation: CASSLYSSNTEVFF.

This clonotype was seen just once. This chain joins TRBV28 and TRBJ2-1; 15 positions agree with TRBD2. The CDR3 has 18 residues. The germline V gene has CDR1 MDHEN and CDR2 SYDVKM. J lost 4 bases, V lost 3 bases, and 7 bases had no gene match. For the CDR3, the DNA is TGTGCCAGCAGTTTCGGACTAGCGGGAGGGCCCTGGTACAATGAGCAGTTCTTC. Its protein product is CASSFGLAGGPWYNEQFF.

This clonotype has just a few counts. The V call is TRBV11-2, the J call TRBJ2-2, with 9 bases identical to TRBD2. J was trimmed by 6 bases and V by 2 bases; bases with no gene match: 10. CDR3 size: 17 residues. Germline V gene sequence: CDR1 SGHAT, CDR2 FQNNGV. Here the CDR3 DNA reads TGTGCCAGCAGCTTAAATCTGGCTAGCGGGGTGGCCGGGGAGCTGTTTTTT. As protein: CASSLNLASGVAGELFF.

The V gene is TRBV20-1, the J gene TRBJ2-5; D possibly matches TRBD1 or TRBD2 (5 bases each). Trimming removed 6 bases at V and 1 base at J, with 18 bases between. The CDR3 extends over 15 amino acids. Looked up from germline, CDR1 is DFQATT and CDR2 is SNEGSKA (reference sequence). CDR3 residues: CSAVVGAEGQETQYF. The CDR3 DNA sequence: TGCAGTGCCGTGGTAGGGGCAGAGGGCCAAGAGACCCAGTACTTC.

V usage is TRBV7-7 and J usage is TRBJ2-2; TRBD2 aligns across 7 bases. Germline V CDR1 and CDR2: SSHAT, FNYEAQ (reference sequence). Trimming cost V 2 bases and J 2 bases; bases outside gene matches: 8. This CDR3 has 17 amino acids. The CDR3 is CASSLRPASGNTGELFF. CDR3 bases: TGTGCCAGCAGCTTAAGGCCAGCTAGCGGTAACACCGGGGAGCTGTTTTTT.

This chain connects TRBV3-1 to TRBJ2-7, with 9 bases matching TRBD1. CDR1 is LGHDT, CDR2 YNNKEL, per germline (reference sequence). V lost 1 base, J lost 2 bases, and 9 bases stayed unmatched. This CDR3 spans 17 amino acids. The CDR3, as DNA: TGTGCCAGCAGCCAAGTGGGAGGACAGGGGTATCCCTACGAGCAGTACTTC. Translated, it gives CASSQVGGQGYPYEQYF.

The CDR3 bases are TGTGCCACCAGCAGGTCGACGATAAGCACAGATACGCAGTATTTT. Translating gives CATSRSTISTDTQYF. The chain links TRBV15 to TRBJ2-3; no clear D gene. V lost 3 bases and J 0 bases, leaving 10 bases between the germline ends. CDR3 length: 15 amino acids. Germline values: CDR1 LNHNV, CDR2 YYDKDF (reference sequence).

Only a few counts were recorded for this clonotype. The rearrangement links TRBV7-2 to TRBJ1-6; TRBD1 matches at 8 bases. Germline trimming cut 5 bases from V and 7 bases from J; bases unmatched to any gene: 4. Germline CDR1 and CDR2: SGHTA and FQGNSA. This CDR3 has 14 amino acids. CDR3 amino acids: CASSRRQGNSPLHF. As DNA, the CDR3 is TGTGCCAGCAGCCGACGACAGGGGAATTCACCCCTCCACTTT.

This clonotype was counted many times. The rearrangement uses TRBV6-2 or TRBV6-3 and TRBJ2-7; D possibly corresponds to TRBD1 (5 bases). V shed 2 bases and J shed 2 bases, with 13 bases lying between them. The CDR3 loop spans 15 amino acids. Germline V gene lookup returns CDR1 MNHEY and CDR2 SVGEGT. In nucleotides, the CDR3 is TGTGCCAGCAGTTACCATCAGGGATGGACCTACGAGCAGTACTTC. As protein: CASSYHQGWTYEQYF.

V and J are TRBV12-3 or TRBV12-4 and TRBJ2-7, with TRBD1 identical over 9 bases. CDR3 length equals 15 residues. The junction had 10 bases not matched to a gene; V was cut back by 6 bases and J by 4 bases. The CDR3 protein is CASSPLYRGPYEQYF. CDR3 bases: TGTGCCAGCAGCCCCCTGTACAGGGGGCCGTACGAGCAGTACTTC.

This clonotype was seen only a few times. The chain is built from TRBV16 and TRBJ1-4; weak D call: TRBD1 (5 bases). The CDR3 runs 20 residues. Trimming stripped 1 base from V and 2 bases from J, with 23 bases between. The V gene's germline CDR1 is KGHSY and CDR2 FQNENV. CDR3 in amino acids: CASSQYVGATPAGTNEKLFF. The CDR3 DNA reads as TGTGCCAGCAGCCAATACGTAGGGGCTACTCCGGCTGGGACTAATGAAAAACTGTTTTTT.

The chain is built from TRBV7-6 and TRBJ1-1; no firm D call. Deletions cut 1 base from V and 1 base from J, with 7 bases between. This CDR3 spans 14 amino acids. From germline, CDR1 is SGHVS and CDR2 FNYEAQ. The CDR3 DNA is TGTGCCAGCAGCTTAGATCCCGGGAACACTGAAGCTTTCTTT. Protein: CASSLDPGNTEAFF.

This clonotype showed up just a few times. The chain carries TRBV2 and TRBJ1-2; TRBD1 might be the D (5 bases). The CDR3 is made up of 14 amino acids. Looked up from germline, CDR1 is SNHLY and CDR2 is FYNNEI. Trimming pared 4 bases from V and 4 bases from J, leaving 13 bases between. DNA for the CDR3: TGTGCCAGCAGTGGAACCGGGACCAGCTATGGCTACACCTTC. It translates to CASSGTGTSYGYTF.

The V gene is TRBV29-1, the J gene TRBJ1-5; 9 bases are shared with TRBD1. V dropped 0 bases and J dropped 5; count of bases not matched to a gene: 23. The CDR3 totals 21 residues. Germline V gene data show CDR1 as SQVTM and CDR2 as ANQGSEA. This chain's CDR3 is CSVEEGPPPWETGGIDQPQHF. The CDR3, as DNA: TGCAGCGTTGAAGAAGGGCCCCCTCCGTGGGAGACAGGGGGAATCGATCAGCCCCAGCATTTT.

This clonotype was seen ten or more times. The chain carries TRBV20-1 and TRBJ2-3, with D tentatively TRBD1 or TRBD2 (5 bases each). The CDR3 spans 13 residues. Trimming pared 5 bases from V and 2 bases from J, leaving 11 bases between. Germline values: CDR1 DFQATT, CDR2 SNEGSKA (reference sequence). The CDR3: CSAPAGTTDTQYF. In DNA form, the CDR3 reads TGCAGTGCTCCCGCAGGGACCACAGATACGCAGTATTTT.

This clonotype occurred a few times. The chain couples TRBV20-1 to TRBJ2-5; D remains ambiguous. Germline CDR1 is DFQATT and CDR2 is SNEGSKA (reference sequence). This CDR3 has 12 residues. V gave up 3 bases and J gave up 7 bases, with 12 bases separating them. This CDR3 reads CSASFAISTQYF. For the CDR3, the DNA is TGCAGTGCTAGTTTTGCGATATCGACCCAGTACTTC.

This clonotype occurred a few times. V usage is TRBV20-1 and J usage is TRBJ2-3; 10 bases are shared with TRBD2. The CDR3 is 16 residues long. Germline-derived CDR1 and CDR2 are DFQATT and SNEGSKA (reference sequence). The ends lost 3 bases at V and 1 base at J; junction bases unmatched: 7. The DNA of the CDR3 is TGCAGTGCTAGGGTAGTAGCGGGAGGACGCACAGATACGCAGTATTTT. This codes for CSARVVAGGRTDTQYF.